A single sample is the source of the 20 T cell receptor beta chains below, sequenced in a study of shared clonotypes between healthy human individuals. Sequenced by immunoSEQ multiplex PCR; TCRdb stores in-frame clones only, minus some. The sample includes 950,000 to 1,300,000 clones, about 76% of them seen just once. Input material: memory CD4+ T cells sorted from blood. The sample's subset: CD45RA-negative fraction. Receptor source: a man aged 18 to 29 in good health.

This chain links TRBV27 with TRBJ2-5; 11 nucleotides line up with TRBD2. Per germline, CDR1 MNHEY and CDR2 SMNVEV (reference sequence). There are 19 residues in the CDR3. With 4 bases clipped from V and 5 bases from J, the junction kept 18 bases outside the gene matches. CDR3 sequence (DNA): TGTGCCAGCAGTTCGGGGGTAGCGGGAGGGATTTCATCCAGGGAGACCCAGTACTTC. Protein product: CASSSGVAGGISSRETQYF.

The chain links TRBV5-1 to TRBJ1-3; no clear D gene. Germline V lookup: CDR1 SGHRS, CDR2 YFSETQ. This CDR3 is built from 16 residues. V was cut by 5 bases and J by 0 bases, with 15 bases left in between. The CDR3 here is CASSPDRRTSGNTIYF. DNA for the CDR3: TGCGCCAGCAGTCCTGACCGAAGGACCTCTGGAAACACCATATATTTT.

V gene TRBV5-4 combines with J gene TRBJ1-4; a weak D match, TRBD1 (6 bases). The CDR3 is made up of 15 amino acids. The ends were cut back, 3 bases at V and 13 bases at J, with 22 bases in the middle. The germline CDR1 and CDR2 sequences are SGHNT and YYREEE (reference sequence). CDR3: CASSWGPGPSGGLFF. The CDR3 DNA sequence: TGTGCCAGCAGCTGGGGGCCGGGCCCCTCGGGAGGACTGTTTTTT.

The chain joins TRBV7-5 to TRBJ2-1; the D call TRBD1 from the table was never checked on the DNA. TRBV7-5 is reported as a pseudogene. The length of the CDR3 is 14 residues. CDR3 amino acids: CARSLKGFRNEQFF. CDR3 coding DNA: TGTGCCAGAAGCTTAAAGGGGTTTAGGAATGAGCAGTTCTTC.

This clone was counted a single time. The chain combines TRBV5-5 with TRBJ2-7, with TRBD1 matching over 7 bases. Germline CDR1 SGHKS, CDR2 YYEKEE (reference sequence). The CDR3 covers 15 residues. Unmatched junction bases numbered 8, after V lost 3 bases and J lost 2 bases. The CDR3 DNA sequence: TGTGCCAGCAGCTCCAGACAGGGAAATCCCTACGAGCAGTACTTC. Its protein product is CASSSRQGNPYEQYF.

The rearrangement uses TRBV29-1 and TRBJ2-7; TRBD1 is a possible D gene (6 bases). Germline CDR1 reads SQVTM; CDR2 reads ANQGSEA. V lost 6 bases, J lost 2 bases, and 8 bases lay in between. The CDR3 length is 11 residues. The CDR3 nucleotides read TGCAGCGTCGGACAGACCTACGAGCAGTACTTC. Translating it yields CSVGQTYEQYF.

The CDR3 nucleotides read TGTGCCAGCAGCCCTTACAGGGTAAGCTATGGCTACACCTTC. Residues: CASSPYRVSYGYTF. The J gene is TRBJ1-2, the V gene TRBV6-1, with D possibly TRBD1 on 6 matching bases. The ends were cut back, 6 bases at V and 4 bases at J, with 15 bases in the middle. Germline V gives CDR1 MNHNS, CDR2 SASEGT. CDR3 length equals 14 residues.

J is TRBJ1-1 and V is TRBV28; D not resolved. The CDR3 totals 13 residues. CDR1 MDHEN and CDR2 SYDVKM come from the germline V gene. With 6 bases removed from V and 0 bases from J, the gap between germline ends came to 8 bases. CDR3 coding DNA: TGTGCCAGCAGCCCCCAAGTGAACACTGAAGCTTTCTTT. Protein sequence: CASSPQVNTEAFF.

CDR3 nucleotide sequence: TGTGCCACCAGCGGGCAGGACGGGACCTACGAGCAGTACTTC. Translation: CATSGQDGTYEQYF. The chain carries TRBV15 and TRBJ2-7; TRBD2 might be the D (5 bases). The CDR3 consists of 14 residues. V was cut by 5 bases and J by 2 bases, with 13 bases left in between. The germline CDR1 and CDR2 sequences are LNHNV and YYDKDF (reference sequence).

The rearrangement links TRBV5-6 to TRBJ1-3; 7 nucleotides agree with TRBD1. Germline loops: CDR1 SGHDT, CDR2 YYEEEE. J was trimmed by 0 bases and V by 0 bases; bases with no gene match: 3. This CDR3 is built from 16 residues. CDR3 in amino acids: CASSLVGQASGNTIYF. CDR3 DNA: TGTGCCAGCAGCTTGGTCGGACAGGCCTCTGGAAACACCATATATTTT.

The J gene is TRBJ1-3, the V gene TRBV18; D gene uncertain. The CDR3 has 14 residues. CDR1 and CDR2 from the germline V gene are KGHSH and LQKENI. V lost 3 bases and J 4 bases, leaving 10 bases between the germline ends. CDR3 in DNA: TGTGCCAGCTCACCGCCAGGAACCGGAAACACCATATATTTT. It is translated as CASSPPGTGNTIYF.

This chain joins TRBV10-3 and TRBJ2-7, with 7 positions matching TRBD1. V trimming: 3 bases; J trimming: 2 bases; junction bases outside the gene matches: 10. Germline values: CDR1 ENHRY, CDR2 SYGVKD. The CDR3 runs 16 residues. This chain's CDR3 is CAISERTGRGAYEQYF. The CDR3 nucleotides are TGTGCCATCAGTGAACGGACAGGCCGAGGAGCCTACGAGCAGTACTTC.

As DNA, the CDR3 is TGTGCCAGCAGCGAGGGACAGGAATTTTACGCTTTCTTT. This sequence encodes CASSEGQEFYAFF. The chain recombines TRBV5-4 with TRBJ1-1, with 8 bases aligning to TRBD1. The V segment lost 4 bases and the J segment 11 bases; nucleotides outside the gene matches: 10. In germline, CDR1 is SGHNT, CDR2 YYREEE (reference sequence). This CDR3 is 13 amino acids long.

The V and J genes are TRBV9 and TRBJ1-3, with D tentatively TRBD1 (5 bases). In germline, CDR1 is SGDLS, CDR2 YYNGEE. The CDR3 sequence is 17 residues long. Trimming stripped 3 bases from V and 1 base from J, with 17 bases between. The CDR3 DNA reads TGTGCCAGCAGCGCCGCCGGTGCGGGGGTGTCTGGAAACACCATATATTTT. It is translated as CASSAAGAGVSGNTIYF.

To note about this clone: This specimen includes other DNA sequences encoding the same CDR3. The V and J genes are TRBV6-1 and TRBJ2-5; 12 nucleotides agree with TRBD2. Germline V lookup: CDR1 MNHNS, CDR2 SASEGT. CDR3 length: 16 amino acids. With V trimmed by 0 bases and J by 1 base, 0 bases remained unmatched. The CDR3 nucleotides are TGTGCCAGCAGTGAAGCGACTAGCGGGGGCCAAGAGACCCAGTACTTC. Its protein is CASSEATSGGQETQYF.

This sequence joins TRBV2 and TRBJ2-5, with D tentatively TRBD1 (5 bases). Trimming shortened V by 6 bases and J by 6 bases, and 14 bases separated the two germline ends. Germline V gene sequence: CDR1 SNHLY, CDR2 FYNNEI. This CDR3 comprises 13 residues. The CDR3 loop is CASSSQGGKTQYF. CDR3 coding DNA: TGTGCCAGCAGCTCCCAGGGTGGGAAGACCCAGTACTTC.

Concerning this clone: This may be a read error: a much more frequent sequence differs by one nucleotide. This rearrangement joins TRBV6-6 to TRBJ1-1; D ambiguous. The ends were cut back, 6 bases at V and 0 bases at J, with 5 bases in the middle. Germline-derived CDR1 and CDR2 are MNHNY and SVGAGI (reference sequence). CDR3 size: 12 residues. The CDR3 region is CASSPVNTEAFF. The CDR3 nucleotides read TGTGCCAGCAGCCCAGTGAACACTGAAGCTTTCTTT.

The V gene is TRBV2, the J gene TRBJ2-4, with 9 bases lining up with TRBD1. The ends lost 7 bases at V and 3 bases at J; junction bases unmatched: 1. This CDR3 comprises 13 residues. Germline V lookup: CDR1 SNHLY, CDR2 FYNNEI. CDR3 region: CASKTGGKNIQYF. In DNA form, the CDR3 reads TGTGCCAGCAAGACAGGGGGCAAAAACATTCAGTACTTC.

The rearrangement links TRBV11-2 to TRBJ2-1; 10 positions agree with TRBD2. V lost 3 bases and J lost 8; bases outside the gene matches: 10. This CDR3 contains 16 residues. Germline CDR1 and CDR2: SGHAT and FQNNGV. The CDR3 region has the DNA TGTGCCAGCAGCTTTAGTCGTAGCGGGAGGATCCATGAGCAGTTCTTC. Protein product: CASSFSRSGRIHEQFF.

The rearrangement uses TRBV10-2 and TRBJ1-1, with a tentative D call TRBD1 (6 bases). CDR1 is WSHSY and CDR2 is SAAADI in the germline V gene. The CDR3 is 17 residues long. The V and J ends lost 2 bases and 0 bases respectively, with 16 bases between them. The CDR3 DNA reads as TGCGCCAGCAGTGAGAACGTCGGAGGGGGATTGAACACTGAAGCTTTCTTT. Protein product: CASSENVGGGLNTEAFF.